This T cell receptor (beta chain) was captured by sequencing in a study of cytomegalovirus exposure and HLA in healthy donors. Study outcomes and limitations: A later analysis reportedly found fewer N-insertions in an Asian-associated ancestry cluster than the approximately 660-donor mean. According to an earlier analysis, most TCR beta V segments yielded productive rearrangements about 87% or about 30% of the time. It was approximately 150 TCR beta chains that were listed as cytomegalovirus-associated. Sequencing artifact likely explains a cluster of highly shared sequence variants.

Remarks on this clone: The target antigen is unknown.

Primers included in the PCR were 60 Vbeta and 13 Jbeta primers. The repertoire was sequenced with immunoSEQ multiplex PCR; TCRdb's copy has only in-frame clones and lacks some. The data hold around 140,000 clones, with roughly 80% observed a single time. Germline CDR1 reads MDHEN; CDR2 reads SYDVKM. The germline V and J ends were trimmed by 11 bases and 5 bases, with 15 bases remaining between them. The CDR3 loop spans 12 amino acids. V is TRBV28 and J is TRBJ1-1; D gene unclear. This clonotype was obtained from a man between 40 and 49 years old in good health and CMV-seronegative. The sample comprised PBMCs. CDR3 sequence reads: CAGRTPGTEAFF. CDR3 nucleotides: TGTGCCGGAAGGACCCCGGGGACTGAAGCTTTCTTT.